This TCR beta chain was observed in a study of metastatic and nonmetastatic thyroid tumors. Study overall: For malignant and benign thyroid patients, tumor or nodule tissue and blood were the sources whose repertoires were compared.

TCRdb re-called clones via MiXCR from the PCR reads. The data contain about 24,000 clones, 23% of them seen just once; the ten biggest clones take up 70% to 75%. This CDR3 has 10 residues. The germline CDR1 and CDR2 sequences are DFQATT and SNEGSKA (reference sequence). Regarding this clone: A much larger clone sits a single nucleotide away, making a read error possible.

Prior to thyroid surgery, none of the patients had received any treatment. This TCR was sampled from a male donor with papillary thyroid cancer or a benign thyroid nodule (not recorded which). Some clones in this sample may be carry-over from other donors' samples. The sample was blood. The chain carries TRBV20-1 and TRBJ1-1; maybe TRBD1 (5 bases). CDR3 amino acids: CMRTRTGAFF. The CDR3, as DNA: TGCATGAGGACACGCACTGGAGCTTTCTTT.